This TCR beta chain is drawn from a study of CD8 T cells in ankylosing spondylitis. General study findings and limits: A motif in TCR beta, a set of fewer than ten highly homologous variants, appeared characteristic of ankylosing spondylitis blood.

TCRdb reanalysed the 5' RACE reads using MiXCR and keeps one entry per CDR3 protein. The repertoire holds fewer than 550,000 distinct CDR3 sequences, approximately 5% seen once, with 3% to 4% in the top ten. At least ten counts were recorded for this clonotype. Its antigen remains unidentified. The CDR3 runs to 10 residues. The germline CDR1 and CDR2 sequences are DFQATT and SNEGSKA (reference sequence). Trimming took 3 bases from V and 7 from J, leaving 6 bases between them. This TCR was sampled from a male donor with ankylosing spondylitis. The sequencing input was blood, either unsorted or a sorted T cell fraction (not recorded which). The J gene is TRBJ1-2, the V gene TRBV20-1; no clear D. CDR3 protein: CSASTVGYTF. In DNA form, the CDR3 reads TGCAGTGCTAGTACTGTTGGCTACACCTTC.